This TCR beta chain was captured in a study of cytomegalovirus exposure and HLA in healthy donors (dated by TCRdb to about 2017). For context, the study as a whole: In an earlier analysis of 587 of the donors, 276 Gb of sequence data and 117 million unique TCR beta sequences from 180 million or so T cells were reported. Among 398 genotyped donors of the cohort, an average of roughly 240,000 unique TCR beta nucleotide sequences were sequenced per donor, around a sixth of them non-productive. A separate validation cohort of about 110 different subjects was used in addition to the approximately 610-subject first cohort. An earlier analysis of 500 to 750 of the donors applied high-throughput TCR beta sequencing to assess whether each TCR beta V gene segment acted as functional or pseudogenic. In the later analysis, no new phenotypic data were used to find candidate immune exposures; instead, reliance was placed on TCR beta sequences and their occurrence across donors. Several DR-DQ haplotypes were treated as single units for association and clustering because of strong linkage in the cohort. The study aimed to test whether cataloging public T cell receptors could reveal signatures of past pathogen exposure. To predict cytomegalovirus infection status, the study brought together high-throughput TCR immunosequencing, statistical association of individual TCRs with disease status, and machine learning. Among the approximately 420 genotyped donors, approximately 77% belonged to the genetic ancestry cluster associated with self-reported Caucasian donors. Every discovery cohort repertoire had been produced on one sequencing platform. An early release covering more than 500 HLA-typed donors comprised approximately 290 gigabases of sequencing data and 85 million to 100 million unique TCR sequences. A later genetic analysis used genome-wide SNP genotypes for about three fifths of the 666 donors, treating that subset as a discovery cohort. Alongside the repertoire data, information on donor age, sex, ethnicity and CMV serostatus was compiled. To study patterns of TCR occurrence, a later analysis re-analyzed previously published TCR beta repertoires from 600 to 750 donors and added high-resolution HLA genotyping. The number of donors typed differed by locus, with about 620-630 for A, B, C, DRB1 and DQB1, over 500 for DQA1, 606 for DPA1, and approximately 470 for DPB1. Using immunosequencing, the study profiled T cell repertoires from fewer than 850 subjects and related those repertoires to cytomegalovirus serostatus. Both class I and class II loci were covered by HLA typing, at four-digit resolution.

The paper as a whole reports these results and caveats: The cohort was sequenced for TCR beta chains only, and without alpha or paired-chain data the features that could be detected were limited. A further reported finding was that TCR beta sequences accurately predicted the HLA-A and HLA-B alleles for most subjects in the first cohort. The study listed 150 to 200 TCR beta chains as associated with cytomegalovirus. It was suggested by the authors that the approach could potentially be generalized to other disease states and immunological phenotypes. At a false discovery rate of 0.05, a later analysis linked some 18,000 TCR beta sequences to specific HLA alleles. According to a later analysis, parvovirus B19, influenza, CMV and Epstein-Barr virus appeared linked to several top co-occurrence clusters. Cytomegalovirus status was reported to be diagnosed by the classifier with high specificity and sensitivity in both the original and validation cohorts. According to a later genetic analysis, donors in an Asian-associated ancestry cluster had fewer N-insertions in productive TCRs than the approximately 650-donor mean. The 87-base-pair reads could not distinguish some IMGT-functional V segments, including TRBV6-2 and TRBV6-3, so those segments were excluded. Because counts were too low, about 18 rarely observed V segments, including chromosome 9 orphons, were excluded from the earlier analysis of around 640 of the donors. The only immune exposure information available for the cohort was CMV serostatus. Most TCR sequences were seen in very few donors, while some public TCRs were found in many individuals. Because HLA typing was unavailable for some donors at each locus, only the typed subset was used in association tests. Compared with equally common non-associated chains, HLA-associated TCR beta chains in a later analysis were more clonally expanded and had lower generation probabilities. A later analysis found that most CMV-associated TCR beta chains appeared HLA-restricted, with HLA associations seemingly driven largely by CMV exposure. Assigning TCR associations to individual alleles was difficult when HLA alleles, especially DR and DQ, strongly co-occurred. In a later genetic analysis, a missense DCLRE1C variant was associated with V-gene and J-gene trimming of TCR beta chains, and the association was replicated in an independent cohort. In vitro tests confirmed that three of the cytomegalovirus-associated TCR beta chains recognize cytomegalovirus antigens. Correlated functional status among segregating V segments might reflect linkage disequilibrium, but an unknown experimental factor could not be ruled out. An earlier analysis of approximately 570 of the donors showed that most TCR beta V segments appeared in productive rearrangements either about 90% or about 30% of the time, which broadly matched IMGT annotations. A cluster of highly shared sequence variants was judged likely to represent a technical artifact of the sequencing pipeline. In a later analysis, TCR association rates were found to vary across HLA loci, with the most associated TCRs seen for DRB1 alleles and the fewest for HLA-C alleles. Sequencing depth was assumed to be roughly uniform across donors in the presence/absence analyses, though that assumption may not hold.

Cut back by 5 bases and 0 bases, the V and J ends lie 10 bases apart. CDR1 and CDR2 are drawn from the germline V gene (reference sequence): LNHDA, SQIVND. The CDR3 measures 14 amino acids from cysteine to phenylalanine. Only CDR3 DNA remains: 42 bases, in frame from the first base. The library was prepared using the immunoSEQ multiplex PCR assay. For the multiplex PCR, a mixture combining 60 forward primers for TCR Vbeta segments and 13 reverse primers for TCR Jbeta segments was used. A multiplex PCR assay on genomic DNA amplified the CDR3 region of rearranged TCR beta genes. The amplified TCR beta libraries were sequenced on the Illumina HiSeq System as 87-base-pair reads. As for how the authors treated the data: In a later analysis, about 80 million unique TCR beta chains were counted across the 500 to 850 repertoires, and roughly 11 million of these chains were shared by at least two donors. Raw reads were error-corrected and collapsed into unique sequences by a nearest-neighbor algorithm in which closely related sequences were merged to remove PCR and sequencing errors. V, D and J gene segments were assigned by aligning CDR3 sequences to IMGT reference sequences. For a sequence to be retained, at least a six-nucleotide match to both a V gene segment and a J gene segment was required. Rearrangements were classified as productive when the CDR3 lacked stop codons and remained in frame with V and J, and all other rearrangements were classified as non-productive. CDR3 was defined according to IMGT convention as the region running from the second conserved V-encoded cysteine to the conserved J-encoded phenylalanine. In an earlier analysis of roughly 610 of the donors, sequences lacking an unambiguous match to a single V gene segment were excluded. In an earlier analysis of approximately 610 of the donors, V segments were called functional above 56.7% productive rearrangements and were called segregating when the between-donor standard deviation exceeded 5%. To diagnose cytomegalovirus status from the catalog of TCR beta chain sequences, a statistical classification framework was built. V and J gene assignment, in a later analysis, came from comparing TCR nucleotide sequences with IMGT/GENE-DB human TR gene sequences. Using the TCRdist pipeline, a later analysis assigned CDR3 sequences along with most-parsimonious VDJ recombination scenarios. A later analysis defined each TCR beta chain by its CDR3 amino acid sequence plus V-gene family, and excluded reads lacking a unique V-gene family. In a later analysis, fewer than 600 highly shared, low-generation-probability nucleotide sequences were removed to address suspected cross-contamination and a sequencing artifact. For each public chain, a later analysis derived a clonal expansion index from normalized ranks of inferred template counts within each repertoire. A later analysis computed generation probabilities with a VDJ recombination model fitted to out-of-frame rearrangements, and checked the results against IGoR. In a later analysis, TCR-TCR, TCR-HLA and TCR-CMV co-occurrence was scored with hypergeometric tests, and a repertoire-size bias correction was applied to TCR pairs. To estimate false discovery rates, a later analysis permuted the HLA or CMV assignments 20 times. A later analysis grouped co-occurring TCRs with DBSCAN, adding TCRdist sequence similarity when clustering within HLA-allele-positive subsets. Co-occurrence clustering excluded repertoires with fewer than 30,000 or more than 120,000 public chains, plus five with anomalous nucleotide sharing. Sourced from immuneACCESS, this table was stored by TCRdb with only in-frame sequences that have V and J called. A share of the clones is absent; for the studies checked, an unresolved V gene accounts for under half, and the remainder has no known explanation. V, J and clone size reflect that table, while D and trimming were determined from the DNA. In this sample's table one finds nearly 200,000 clones. Almost 0.75% of the sample belongs to the ten largest clones.

The cohort comprised 666 healthy bone marrow donors. At the time of sampling, every cohort member was nominally healthy, though immune exposures that went unrecorded were likely present. The donor was CMV seronegative and was included in the group of about 350 seronegative cohort members. A peripheral blood sample was provided by each donor, and peripheral blood mononuclear cells were used for TCR beta sequencing. The Qiagen DNeasy Blood Extraction Kit was used to extract genomic DNA from the blood cell samples. Notes on this clone: The specificity of this receptor is unknown.

The receptor's source is a boy younger than 18 in good health and CMV-seronegative. The chain is encoded by TRBV19 joined to TRBJ1-1; the D region possibly corresponds to TRBD1 (6 bases align). Source material: PBMCs. The nucleotides read TGTGCCAGTAGTCCCGACAGGATGAACACTGAAGCTTTCTTT. This yields the protein CASSPDRMNTEAFF.